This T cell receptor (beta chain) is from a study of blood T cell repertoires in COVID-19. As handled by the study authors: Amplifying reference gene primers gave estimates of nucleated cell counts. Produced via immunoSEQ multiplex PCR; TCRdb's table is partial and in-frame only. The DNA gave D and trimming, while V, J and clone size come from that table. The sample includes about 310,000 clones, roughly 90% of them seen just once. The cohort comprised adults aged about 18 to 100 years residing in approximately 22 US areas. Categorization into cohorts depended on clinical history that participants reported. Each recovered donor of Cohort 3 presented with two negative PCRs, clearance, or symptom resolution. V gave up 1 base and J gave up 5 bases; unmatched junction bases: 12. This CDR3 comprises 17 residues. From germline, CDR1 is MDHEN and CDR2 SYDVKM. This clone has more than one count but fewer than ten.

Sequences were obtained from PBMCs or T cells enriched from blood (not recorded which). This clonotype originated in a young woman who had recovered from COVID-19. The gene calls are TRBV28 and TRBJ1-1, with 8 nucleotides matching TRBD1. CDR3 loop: CASSLFRGTGGDTEAFF. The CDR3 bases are TGTGCCAGCAGTTTATTTAGGGGGACAGGTGGGGATACTGAAGCTTTCTTT.